This T cell receptor beta chain appears in the sequencing data of a study of blood T cell repertoires in COVID-19. Whole-study context: Some COVID-19 samples were acute and others convalescent; all came from the United States, Italy and Spain. Sample material is recorded as cDNA or gDNA derived from T cells, B-cell-depleted T cells, or PBMCs.

From germline, CDR1 is LNHDA and CDR2 SQIVND (reference sequence). The length of the CDR3 is 15 residues. V lost 10 bases, J lost 1 base, and 8 bases stayed unmatched. TCRdb's table, derived via immunoSEQ multiplex PCR, lists solely in-frame clones and lacks some. Of over 200,000 clones listed, nearly 90% are singletons. Ages ranged from about 18 to 90 years, with residence in about 24 US areas. Sequenced material: PBMCs or T cells enriched from blood (not recorded which). The chain has TRBV19 and TRBJ2-7, with 12 bases matching TRBD2. The TCR sequence derives from a man in his thirties or forties who had recovered from COVID-19. The CDR3 sequence is CATGILAGGSYEQYF. The CDR3, as DNA: TGTGCCACCGGGATACTAGCGGGGGGTTCCTACGAGCAGTACTTC.